This T cell receptor beta chain was captured in a study of vaccination and CD4 T cells after COVID-19. Study-level background: Samples taken post-COVID came a median 101 days after diagnosis, ranging from 35 to 161. Study-wide results and limits: The study found median SARS-CoV-2-reactive clonotypes rising from around 20 to 38, not significantly.

TCRdb redid the calling of the PCR reads with MiXCR, one entry per CDR3 protein. This table has about 20,000 distinct CDR3 sequences, around 50% appearing once. Germline V CDR1 and CDR2: DFQATT, SNEGSKA (reference sequence). The CDR3 loop spans 14 amino acids. The ends lost 6 bases at V and 4 bases at J; junction bases unmatched: 6. In regard to this clonotype: Antigen: not known.

This sample comprised CD4+ T cells from blood, obtained before SARS-CoV-2 vaccination. This receptor was obtained from a human donor who had recovered from COVID-19. The J gene is TRBJ2-5, the V gene TRBV20-1, with 12 bases fitting TRBD2. The CDR3 sequence: CSAQPGLAGETQYF. CDR3 sequence (DNA): TGCAGTGCCCAACCGGGACTAGCGGGAGAGACCCAGTACTTC.